This T cell receptor (beta chain) was documented in a study of regulatory T cells in long-lasting Graves disease. Time point indicated: newly diagnosed GD, antithyroid drugs for less than 3 months. RNA extracted from PBMCs served as the sequencing template. Construction of TCR beta libraries relied on iRepertoire HTBI primers and on Arm-PCR targeting CDR3 regions. Using its own MiXCR run on the multiplex PCR reads, TCRdb lists one record per CDR3 protein. The sample carries around 420,000 distinct CDR3 sequences, 15% recorded once. The germline CDR1 and CDR2 sequences are MDHEN and SYDVKM. V dropped 3 bases and J dropped 4; count of bases not matched to a gene: 4. The CDR3 has 14 amino acids. At least ten counts were recorded for this clonotype. These data also featured in a second study, about T cells in Graves' hyperthyroidism and ophthalmopathy.

This clonotype was sampled from a woman in her 40s with Graves disease. The genes are TRBV28 and TRBJ2-7; the match to TRBD1 covers 9 bases. This material consisted of peripheral blood mononuclear cells (PBMCs), taken at new diagnosis, from a patient treated with antithyroid drugs. The CDR3 loop is CASSLDRGGYEQYF. CDR3 nucleotides: TGTGCCAGCAGTTTGGACAGGGGTGGATACGAGCAGTACTTC.